These 27 T cell receptor beta chains were sequenced from one sample in a study of blood T cells in healthy people across ages. The second PCR ran about 6 to 11 cycles with a sample-barcoded 5' primer and J-beta primers. TCRdb processed the 5' RACE reads anew with MiXCR; each CDR3 protein has one entry. This sample has some 920,000 distinct CDR3 sequences; roughly half occur once, and the top ten carry 20% to 25%. Sequenced material: blood. All receptors derive from a woman aged 60-75 years in good health.

The chain recombines TRBV13 with TRBJ2-1; tentatively, D is TRBD2 (6 bases). Trimming removed 5 bases from V and 4 bases from J, with 21 bases in between. The CDR3 length is 17 residues. Looked up from germline, CDR1 is PRHDT and CDR2 is FYEKMQ (reference sequence). The CDR3 DNA follows: TGTGCCAGCAGCCTTGGCCTGTTAGCGGACTCTTACAATGAGCAGTTCTTC. Its translation is CASSLGLLADSYNEQFF.

The J gene is TRBJ2-1, the V gene TRBV6-6; no definite D call. Germline V gene data show CDR1 as MNHNY and CDR2 as SVGAGI (reference sequence). V was shortened by 2 bases and J by 5 bases, with 10 bases between the two germline ends. CDR3 length equals 14 residues. The CDR3 DNA reads TGTGCCAGCAGTTACAACCGGGTGAACAATGAGCAGTTCTTC. This encodes CASSYNRVNNEQFF.

The chain combines TRBV18 with TRBJ2-4, with 7 bases fitting TRBD2. The J call may be incorrect, as the DNA end agrees better with TRBJ2-7. Germline values: CDR1 KGHSH, CDR2 LQKENI. CDR3 length: 14 amino acids. Here the CDR3 DNA reads TGTGCCAGCTCCGCCGGGACTAACCTCTACGAGCAGTACTTC. Amino acids: CASSAGTNLYEQYF.

The chain couples TRBV20-1 to TRBJ2-1, with D perhaps TRBD1 or TRBD2 (6 bases each). The ends were cut back, 6 bases at V and 8 bases at J, with 17 bases in the middle. The CDR3 is made up of 13 amino acids. Germline-derived CDR1 and CDR2 are DFQATT and SNEGSKA (reference sequence). In nucleotides, the CDR3 is TGCAGTGCAGGGGGGCTGATGGGAGATGAGCAGTTCTTC. Protein product: CSAGGLMGDEQFF.

As concerns this clonotype: A junction boundary mismatches the germline segment, possibly from a read error. V is TRBV20-1 and J is TRBJ1-1, with 7 bases that match TRBD1. The V gene's germline CDR1 is DFQATT and CDR2 SNEGSKA (reference sequence). This CDR3 has 13 residues. CDR3 amino acids: CSARVRGNTGAFF. DNA for the CDR3: TGCAGTGCTAGAGTCAGGGGGAACACTGGAGCTTTCTTT.

As DNA, the CDR3 is TGCAGTGCTAGAGATCGCGTCGGAGTAACCTACAATGAGCAGTTCTTC. Translating gives CSARDRVGVTYNEQFF. The chain combines TRBV20-1 with TRBJ2-1; D is uncertain. CDR3 length: 16 amino acids. Germline V gene sequence: CDR1 DFQATT, CDR2 SNEGSKA (reference sequence). V gave up 0 bases and J gave up 2 bases, with 14 bases separating them.

The chain joins TRBV5-4 to TRBJ2-5, with a weak D call TRBD1 (6 bases). The V end was cut by 4 bases, the J end by 5 bases, with 12 bases between. Germline V gene lookup returns CDR1 SGHNT and CDR2 YYREEE (reference sequence). This CDR3 has 13 residues. The CDR3 loop reads CASSTDRLETQYF. The CDR3 DNA reads TGTGCCAGCAGCACCGACAGGCTGGAGACCCAGTACTTC.

This chain joins TRBV7-6 and TRBJ2-3, with 9 positions matching TRBD2. The CDR3 runs to 18 residues. Trimming removed 7 bases from V and 2 bases from J; junction bases left unmatched: 16. The germline V gene has CDR1 SGHVS and CDR2 FNYEAQ. CDR3 in amino acids: CASTAGGSAGLYTDTQYF. DNA for the CDR3: TGTGCCAGCACCGCGGGGGGGAGTGCGGGACTTTACACAGATACGCAGTATTTT.

This chain joins TRBV20-1 and TRBJ1-2; no firm D call. The CDR3 runs 13 residues. The V gene's germline CDR1 is DFQATT and CDR2 SNEGSKA (reference sequence). Trimming removed 6 bases at V and 7 bases at J, with 18 bases between. CDR3 sequence reads: CSARRVADAGYTF. CDR3 sequence (DNA): TGCAGTGCCCGGAGGGTTGCGGATGCTGGCTACACCTTC.

The chain is built from TRBV7-9 and TRBJ2-7, with unresolved D. Germline V gene lookup returns CDR1 SEHNR and CDR2 FQNEAQ (reference sequence). V was trimmed by 2 bases and J by 2 bases, leaving 7 bases between them. This CDR3 spans 13 amino acids. The CDR3, as DNA: TGTGCCAGCAGCTTAACCATTCCCTACGAGCAGTACTTC. Its translation is CASSLTIPYEQYF. The whole variable domain, remainder taken from reference TRBV7-9 and TRBJ2-7, is DTGVSQNPRHKITKRGQNVTFRCDPISEHNRLYWYRQTLGQGPEFLTYFQNEAQLEKSRLLSDRFSAERPKGSFSTLEIQRTEQGDSAMYLCASSLTIPYEQYFGPGTRLTVT.

This clonotype was recorded a few times. V gene TRBV7-7 combines with J gene TRBJ2-5, with D possibly TRBD1 on 6 matching bases. The germline V and J ends were trimmed by 5 bases and 2 bases, with 12 bases remaining between them. The CDR3 contains 14 residues. Germline-derived CDR1 and CDR2 are SSHAT and FNYEAQ (reference sequence). DNA for the CDR3: TGTGCCAGCAGCCATGGACAGAATCAAGAGACCCAGTACTTC. Translated, it gives CASSHGQNQETQYF. The full variable domain, with the rest looked up from reference TRBV7-7 and TRBJ2-5, is GAGVSQSPRYKVTKRGQDVTLRCDPISSHATLYWYQQALGQGPEFLTYFNYEAQPDKSGLPSDRFSAERPEGSISTLTIQRTEQRDSAMYRCASSHGQNQETQYFGPGTRLLVL.

This chain connects TRBV30 to TRBJ1-2; tentative D call: TRBD1 (6 bases). Trimming removed 0 bases from V and 6 bases from J, with 8 bases in between. The CDR3 has 12 amino acids. Germline values: CDR1 GTSNPN, CDR2 SVGIG (reference sequence). CDR3 residues: CAWSVGQHGYTF. The CDR3 DNA reads TGTGCCTGGAGTGTGGGACAACATGGCTACACCTTC.

This clonotype appeared a few times. The rearrangement joins TRBV20-1 to TRBJ1-4, with D perhaps matching TRBD1 (6 bases). The germline CDR1 and CDR2 sequences are DFQATT and SNEGSKA (reference sequence). The CDR3 covers 13 residues. Deletions cut 6 bases from V and 4 bases from J, with 12 bases between. Here the CDR3 reads CSAGGGHNEKLFF. The CDR3 coding sequence is TGCAGTGCGGGAGGGGGTCATAATGAAAAACTGTTTTTT.

With regard to this clonotype: Germline and junction disagree at one end, which may indicate a read error. The chain joins TRBV4-1 to TRBJ2-3, with D maybe TRBD2 (6 bases). Germline lookup yields CDR1 MGHRA and CDR2 YSYEKL. The CDR3 spans 13 residues. This chain's CDR3 is CANSQVSGEAQYF. DNA for the CDR3: TGCGCCAACAGCCAAGTTTCGGGGGAGGCGCAGTATTTT.

This clonotype has a single count. At one boundary the junction diverges from the germline segment, which might be a read error. The rearrangement links TRBV4-2 to TRBJ2-3; no clear D. Germline values: CDR1 LGHNA, CDR2 YNFKEQ. The CDR3 has 16 amino acids. The CDR3 protein is CASGQPRQESTDTQYF. CDR3 DNA sequence: TGTGCCAGCGGCCAACCTCGCCAGGAGTCCACAGATACGCAGTATTTT.

The chain carries TRBV20-1 and TRBJ2-5; D gene ambiguous. Between the trimmed V and J ends, which lost 1 base and 3 bases, there was a span of 12 bases. The CDR3 extends over 14 amino acids. Germline V CDR1 and CDR2: DFQATT, SNEGSKA (reference sequence). The chain's CDR3 is CSARGRADEETQYF. CDR3 nucleotides: TGCAGTGCTAGAGGCCGGGCAGACGAAGAGACCCAGTACTTC.

V usage is TRBV6-1 and J usage is TRBJ2-1; D is uncertain. Trimming took 3 bases from V and 9 from J, leaving 15 bases between them. Germline CDR1 and CDR2: MNHNS and SASEGT. The CDR3 has 14 amino acids. CDR3 in amino acids: CASSEVGNRVEQFF. CDR3 DNA: TGTGCCAGCAGTGAGGTGGGGAACCGGGTTGAGCAGTTCTTC.

The chain has TRBV20-1 and TRBJ1-1; D ambiguous. Germline CDR1 reads DFQATT; CDR2 reads SNEGSKA (reference sequence). The CDR3 spans 12 residues. Trimming stripped 4 bases from V and 0 bases from J, with 6 bases between. DNA of the CDR3: TGCAGTGCTAACTACCTGAACACTGAAGCTTTCTTT. It yields the protein CSANYLNTEAFF.

This chain connects TRBV6-5 to TRBJ1-2; D is unresolved. The CDR3 loop spans 14 amino acids. Deletions cut 6 bases from V and 6 bases from J, with 17 bases between. Germline loops: CDR1 MNHEY, CDR2 SVGAGI. The CDR3 bases are TGTGCCAGCAGCCAAATCTGGAGAGGTCATGGCTACACCTTC. It codes for CASSQIWRGHGYTF.

J is TRBJ1-5 and V is TRBV7-2; tentative D call: TRBD1 (5 bases). In germline, CDR1 is SGHTA, CDR2 FQGNSA. Trimming removed 5 bases from V and 1 base from J, with 12 bases in between. The length of the CDR3 is 15 residues. DNA of the CDR3: TGTGCCAGCAGCCCCCGGAGGGGAAGCAATCAGCCCCAGCATTTT. Protein product: CASSPRRGSNQPQHF.

This clonotype occurred a few times. The chain uses TRBV5-1 and TRBJ2-1; tentatively, D is TRBD1 (6 bases). The CDR3 has 13 residues. The V and J ends lost 0 bases and 12 bases respectively, with 13 bases between them. Per germline, CDR1 SGHRS and CDR2 YFSETQ. The CDR3 nucleotides are TGCGCCAGCAGCTTGGGACAGGCCAGAGGGCAGTTCTTC. As protein: CASSLGQARGQFF.

V and J are TRBV7-9 and TRBJ2-3, with D unclear. The V gene lost 3 bases and the J gene lost 1 base, with 11 bases spanning the gap. Per the germline V gene, CDR1 is SEHNR and CDR2 is FQNEAQ (reference sequence). The CDR3 totals 15 residues. The CDR3 nucleotides are TGTGCCAGCAGCTTGGAGAGACTTCGCACAGATACGCAGTATTTT. Protein sequence: CASSLERLRTDTQYF.

The V gene is TRBV24-1, the J gene TRBJ2-5; 10 bases align to TRBD1. The germline V gene has CDR1 KGHDR and CDR2 SFDVKD. The CDR3 spans 15 residues. V shed 5 bases, J shed 0 bases, and the junction held 2 bases outside the gene matches. As DNA, the CDR3 is TGTGCCACCAGTGGGGACAGGGGATACCAAGAGACCCAGTACTTC. Its protein is CATSGDRGYQETQYF.

This clonotype appeared once. The J gene is TRBJ2-1, the V gene TRBV7-9; D ambiguous. The CDR3 sequence is 13 residues long. CDR1 is SEHNR and CDR2 is FQNEAQ in the germline V gene (reference sequence). Trimming left V 1 base short and J 8 bases short, with 9 bases between. CDR3 bases: TGTGCCAGCAGCTTAGTCAATCCCTATGAGCAGTTCTTC. It is translated as CASSLVNPYEQFF.

This clonotype was seen only a few times. The chain is built from TRBV25-1 and TRBJ2-5; 7 bases match TRBD2. V shed 4 bases and J 6 bases; nucleotides not matched to a gene: 17. Germline V gene data show CDR1 as MGHDK and CDR2 as SYGVNS. The CDR3 is 17 amino acids. CDR3 coding DNA: TGTGCCAGCAGTGGCCTGGCGGGCGGGAGTTATGGAAAGACCCAGTACTTC. Amino acid sequence: CASSGLAGGSYGKTQYF.

The V call is TRBV6-5, the J call TRBJ2-7; 8 nucleotides align to TRBD2. The CDR3 covers 19 residues. From germline, CDR1 is MNHEY and CDR2 SVGAGI. V lost 0 bases and J lost 0; bases outside the gene matches: 13. CDR3 nucleotides: TGTGCCAGCAGTTACTCAACCTTCGCGGGAGGTATAATCTCCTACGAGCAGTACTTC. This gives the protein CASSYSTFAGGIISYEQYF.

This chain joins TRBV4-3 and TRBJ2-3; D gene uncertain. Germline V gives CDR1 LGHNA, CDR2 YSLEER. CDR3 length: 12 residues. The V and J ends lost 3 bases and 6 bases respectively, with 7 bases between them. The CDR3 DNA follows: TGCGCCAGCAGCCACTATCTGGATACGCAGTATTTT. Protein sequence: CASSHYLDTQYF.